The 29 T cell receptor beta chains listed next were all sequenced from one sample in a study of shared clonotypes between healthy human individuals. Clones were read by immunoSEQ multiplex PCR, and TCRdb kept only the in-frame ones, dropping some. The data show 2 million to 2.5 million clones, approximately 95% seen once. The sample consisted of naive CD4+ T cells from PBMCs. Subset of the sample: CD45RA+ positively selected. The receptors shown here come from a man aged 18 to 29 in good health. Some clones in this sample may be carry-over from other donors' samples.

This rearrangement joins TRBV6-6 to TRBJ2-5, with D possibly being TRBD1 or TRBD2 (5 bases each). The CDR3 sequence is 13 residues long. V was cut by 6 bases and J by 2 bases, with 10 bases left in between. Germline V CDR1 and CDR2: MNHNY, SVGAGI (reference sequence). The CDR3 spells CASRRDPQETQYF. CDR3 sequence (DNA): TGTGCCAGCAGAAGGGACCCTCAAGAGACCCAGTACTTC.

About this clone: The sample contains more than one DNA sequence encoding this CDR3. V gene TRBV7-2 combines with J gene TRBJ2-1; tentatively, D is TRBD2 (5 bases). V shed 0 bases and J shed 0 bases, with 6 bases lying between them. The CDR3 covers 15 residues. Germline lookup yields CDR1 SGHTA and CDR2 FQGNSA. The CDR3 nucleotides are TGTGCCAGCAGCTTAGCGGGAGACTCCTACAATGAGCAGTTCTTC. It yields the protein CASSLAGDSYNEQFF.

This clone was detected only once. The chain couples TRBV25-1 to TRBJ2-7; a weak D match, TRBD1 (6 bases). The germline V gene encodes CDR1 MGHDK and CDR2 SYGVNS. CDR3 length: 13 residues. The V gene lost 3 bases and the J gene lost 6 bases, with 12 bases spanning the gap. CDR3 region: CASSDRQVSEQYF. CDR3 bases: TGTGCCAGCAGTGATCGACAGGTCTCCGAGCAGTACTTC.

The gene calls are TRBV5-1 and TRBJ2-7; 12 bases are a match to TRBD2. J gave up 5 bases and V 0 bases, and 3 bases lay outside the gene matches. This CDR3 has 15 amino acids. Germline-derived CDR1 and CDR2 are SGHRS and YFSETQ. CDR3 amino acids: CASSLGLAGVDEQYF. The CDR3 coding sequence is TGCGCCAGCAGCTTGGGACTAGCGGGAGTGGACGAGCAGTACTTC.

This clone has only a few counts. The gene calls are TRBV5-6 and TRBJ1-5; 7 bases fit TRBD1. CDR1 is SGHDT, CDR2 YYEEEE, per germline. The CDR3 covers 15 residues. V dropped 2 bases and J dropped 3; count of bases not matched to a gene: 5. CDR3 nucleotides: TGTGCCAGCAGCTTACGACAGGGAGCCAATCAGCCCCAGCATTTT. Translating gives CASSLRQGANQPQHF.

The rearrangement joins TRBV2 to TRBJ1-2; D unclear. This CDR3 has 14 amino acids. The ends were cut back, 3 bases at V and 2 bases at J, with 10 bases in the middle. Germline V gene sequence: CDR1 SNHLY, CDR2 FYNNEI. The CDR3 DNA is TGTGCCAGCAGTGAGAGTGCGAGGAACTATGGCTACACCTTC. Protein sequence: CASSESARNYGYTF.

This clone appeared a few times. The chain combines TRBV11-2 with TRBJ1-1, with unresolved D. Germline CDR1 and CDR2: SGHAT and FQNNGV. The CDR3 is 14 residues long. V was pared by 0 bases and J by 4 bases, with 9 bases between. Written as DNA, the CDR3 is TGTGCCAGCAGCTTAGAAAGGCGTCTCACTGAAGCTTTCTTT. Translating it yields CASSLERRLTEAFF.

The chain carries TRBV4-2 and TRBJ1-1; D not certain. The V gene's germline CDR1 is LGHNA and CDR2 YNFKEQ. This CDR3 comprises 14 residues. Trimming pared 0 bases from V and 8 bases from J, leaving 13 bases between. CDR3 amino acids: CASSQDSVTTEAFF. In DNA, the CDR3 is TGTGCCAGCAGCCAAGATAGTGTAACCACCGAAGCTTTCTTT.

V gene TRBV5-1 combines with J gene TRBJ1-2; tentatively, D is TRBD1 (5 bases). The CDR3 extends over 14 amino acids. Looked up from germline, CDR1 is SGHRS and CDR2 is YFSETQ. V was cut by 4 bases and J by 12 bases, with 22 bases left in between. CDR3 residues: CASSPGGAELEHTF. CDR3 bases: TGCGCCAGCAGCCCCGGAGGGGCGGAACTAGAGCACACCTTC.

This chain uses TRBV19 with TRBJ2-1; TRBD2 is a possible D gene (6 bases). Trimming removed 6 bases at V and 0 bases at J, with 15 bases between. Germline values: CDR1 LNHDA, CDR2 SQIVND (reference sequence). The CDR3 sequence is 16 residues long. CDR3 loop: CASRGREPLSYNEQFF. The CDR3 nucleotides read TGTGCCAGTAGGGGACGGGAGCCACTCTCCTACAATGAGCAGTTCTTC.

Comments on this clone: Other DNA sequences in this specimen translate into the identical CDR3. The rearrangement links TRBV18 to TRBJ2-5, with D unresolved. This CDR3 contains 12 residues. Trimming pared 6 bases from V and 5 bases from J, leaving 10 bases between. Germline V CDR1 and CDR2: KGHSH, LQKENI. CDR3 region: CASSLKGETQYF. DNA of the CDR3: TGTGCCAGCTCCCTCAAAGGGGAGACCCAGTACTTC.

This chain's CDR3 is CAWSGQGNNQPQHF. The CDR3 nucleotides are TGTGCCTGGTCGGGACAGGGGAACAATCAGCCCCAGCATTTT. The rearrangement links TRBV30 to TRBJ1-5; TRBD1 matches at 10 bases. This CDR3 is 14 amino acids long. CDR1 is GTSNPN and CDR2 is SVGIG in the germline V gene (reference sequence). J was trimmed by 3 bases and V by 5 bases; bases with no gene match: 4.

This chain links TRBV9 with TRBJ2-1; perhaps D is TRBD1 or TRBD2 (5 bases each). This CDR3 region has 16 residues. V lost 3 bases, J lost 3 bases, and 16 bases lay in between. The V gene's germline CDR1 is SGDLS and CDR2 YYNGEE. In DNA, the CDR3 is TGTGCCAGCAGCGCTCATGAGGGACCCTACTACAATGAGCAGTTCTTC. Translated: CASSAHEGPYYNEQFF.

This chain connects TRBV28 to TRBJ2-5; no definite D call. The CDR3 loop spans 14 amino acids. The germline V gene encodes CDR1 MDHEN and CDR2 SYDVKM. Trimming cost V 5 bases and J 1 base, with 11 bases left between them. The CDR3, as DNA: TGTGCCAGCAGTACCGGGCCTCTCCAAGAGACCCAGTACTTC. This encodes CASSTGPLQETQYF.

This sequence joins TRBV5-1 and TRBJ2-7, with D perhaps matching TRBD2 (6 bases). The CDR3 contains 14 residues. The V and J ends lost 0 bases and 6 bases respectively, with 13 bases between them. CDR1 is SGHRS, CDR2 YFSETQ, per germline. The CDR3 nucleotides are TGCGCCAGCAGCTTGGTTAGCGGAGGAGGCGAGCAGTACTTC. Amino acid sequence: CASSLVSGGGEQYF.

This sequence joins TRBV5-1 and TRBJ2-2; D is unclear. This CDR3 spans 17 amino acids. V was pared by 3 bases and J by 6 bases, with 21 bases between. Germline CDR1 reads SGHRS; CDR2 reads YFSETQ. CDR3 in DNA: TGCGCCAGCAGCTCCTTACCGCCTAGGGTAGTTGCCGGGGAGCTGTTTTTT. It is translated as CASSSLPPRVVAGELFF.

The rearrangement links TRBV2 to TRBJ1-4, with TRBD1 matching 8 bases. The ends lost 2 bases at V and 0 bases at J; junction bases unmatched: 8. CDR3 length equals 18 residues. CDR1 and CDR2 (germline): SNHLY, FYNNEI. CDR3 sequence (DNA): TGTGCCAGCAGTGAAAATCCAGGGGGCTCTGCAACTAATGAAAAACTGTTTTTT. It yields the protein CASSENPGGSATNEKLFF.

In this sample, this clone turned up once. The gene calls are TRBV9 and TRBJ1-2, with D perhaps TRBD1 (6 bases). V gave up 4 bases and J gave up 6 bases, with 16 bases separating them. Germline V gene lookup returns CDR1 SGDLS and CDR2 YYNGEE. The CDR3 loop spans 14 amino acids. CDR3 nucleotides: TGTGCCAGCAGCCCCCGCAGGGGAAACGATGGCTACACCTTC. This sequence encodes CASSPRRGNDGYTF. Drawing the rest from reference TRBV9 and TRBJ1-2, the complete variable domain is DSGVTQTPKHLITATGQRVTLRCSPRSGDLSVYWYQQSLDQGLQFLIQYYNGEERAKGNILERFSAQQFPDLHSELNLSSLELGDSALYFCASSPRRGNDGYTFGSGTRLTVV.

The chain employs TRBV11-2 and TRBJ1-1; possibly TRBD1 for D (5 bases). In germline, CDR1 is SGHAT, CDR2 FQNNGV. The V end lost 5 bases, the J end lost 6 bases, and 16 bases lay between the germline ends. The CDR3 loop spans 14 amino acids. The CDR3 sequence is CASSKDQGESEAFF. CDR3 in DNA: TGTGCCAGCAGCAAAGACCAGGGTGAATCTGAAGCTTTCTTT.

The chain combines TRBV21-1 with TRBJ2-7; the table calls TRBD1, which could not be checked here. TRBV21-1 is noted as a pseudogene. CDR3 length: 15 amino acids. The CDR3 DNA follows: TGTGCCAGCAGCCCCGACAGGGGGCTACCGGACGAGCAGTACTTC. It yields the protein CASSPDRGLPDEQYF.

V is TRBV6-1 and J is TRBJ1-2; 7 nucleotides match TRBD1. After removal of 5 bases from V and 2 bases from J, the junction contained 5 bases not matched to a gene. The CDR3 spans 14 residues. CDR1 is MNHNS, CDR2 SASEGT, per germline. The CDR3 region is CASSLTGSNYGYTF. The CDR3 coding sequence is TGTGCCAGCAGTTTGACAGGGTCGAACTATGGCTACACCTTC.

The chain joins TRBV28 to TRBJ2-1, with a tentative D call TRBD2 (6 bases). The germline V gene encodes CDR1 MDHEN and CDR2 SYDVKM. V was clipped by 5 bases and J by 5 bases, with 19 bases between them. The CDR3 contains 16 residues. The DNA of the CDR3 is TGTGCCAGCAGTGGAACACTAGCTCTTGGTGACAATGAGCAGTTCTTC. The encoded protein is CASSGTLALGDNEQFF.

V is TRBV7-9 and J is TRBJ2-1; D is unresolved. The CDR3 contains 10 residues. Germline V CDR1 and CDR2: SEHNR, FQNEAQ (reference sequence). Trimming removed 2 bases from V and 10 bases from J, with 3 bases in between. CDR3: CASSLTEQFF. DNA of the CDR3: TGTGCCAGCAGCTTAACAGAGCAGTTCTTC. Based on the CDR3 plus reference TRBV7-9 and TRBJ2-1, the full variable domain is DTGVSQNPRHKITKRGQNVTFRCDPISEHNRLYWYRQTLGQGPEFLTYFQNEAQLEKSRLLSDRFSAERPKGSFSTLEIQRTEQGDSAMYLCASSLTEQFFGPGTRLTVL.

The J gene is TRBJ1-3, the V gene TRBV4-1; D unclear. V was clipped by 5 bases and J by 6 bases, with 20 bases between them. The CDR3 sequence is 16 residues long. Germline V gives CDR1 MGHRA, CDR2 YSYEKL. CDR3 protein: CASSSVAQEIENTIYF. DNA of the CDR3: TGCGCCAGCAGCTCTGTAGCCCAGGAAATAGAAAACACCATATATTTT.

This clone appeared a single time. The sample contains more than one DNA sequence encoding this CDR3. This chain links TRBV2 with TRBJ2-7; the D call may be TRBD1 or TRBD2 (5 bases each). The V gene lost 7 bases and the J gene lost 1 base, with 8 bases spanning the gap. The CDR3 is 12 residues long. From germline, CDR1 is SNHLY and CDR2 FYNNEI. The CDR3 sequence: CASTGQSYEQYF. In nucleotides, the CDR3 is TGTGCCAGCACGGGGCAGTCCTACGAGCAGTACTTC.

In regard to this clone: Other DNA sequences in the same sample also yield this CDR3. V usage is TRBV6-1 and J usage is TRBJ1-1; unclear D gene. V lost 8 bases and J 1 base, leaving 5 bases between the germline ends. The CDR3 totals 11 residues. CDR1 MNHNS and CDR2 SASEGT come from the germline V gene. CDR3 nucleotides: TGTGCCAGCCGGGGGAACACTGAAGCTTTCTTT. Translating it yields CASRGNTEAFF.

The V call is TRBV7-9, the J call TRBJ1-5; D gene unclear. V was cut by 5 bases and J by 3 bases, with 11 bases left in between. Germline V CDR1 and CDR2: SEHNR, FQNEAQ (reference sequence). The CDR3 runs to 14 residues. CDR3 nucleotides: TGTGCCAGCAGCGAGGGAACGTTCAATCAGCCCCAGCATTTT. Translating gives CASSEGTFNQPQHF.

This chain joins TRBV13 and TRBJ2-7, with TRBD1 identical over 8 bases. Trimming took 5 bases from V and 4 from J; bases not matched to a gene: 10. CDR1 PRHDT and CDR2 FYEKMQ come from the germline V gene (reference sequence). This CDR3 has 15 residues. The CDR3 loop reads CASSLKAGGGYEQYF. CDR3 bases: TGTGCCAGCAGCCTAAAAGCAGGGGGCGGGTACGAGCAGTACTTC.

As DNA, the CDR3 is TGTGCCACCCAACCTTGGTACCTAGCGGGTACTCAGAGCTCCTACAATGAGCAGTTCTTC. Encoded protein: CATQPWYLAGTQSSYNEQFF. The V call is TRBV19, the J call TRBJ2-1, with 8 bases lining up with TRBD2. Looked up from germline, CDR1 is LNHDA and CDR2 is SQIVND (reference sequence). This CDR3 region has 20 residues. The V segment lost 10 bases and the J segment 0 bases; nucleotides outside the gene matches: 23.